The TCR beta chain described here comes from a study of T cell responses to AZD1222 COVID-19 vaccine. At the level of the study: Samples with a second dose at about 4 or about 12 weeks were pooled together.

V gave up 3 bases and J gave up 10 bases, with 13 bases separating them. Germline CDR1 ENHRY, CDR2 SYGVKD. CDR3 length: 13 residues. The assay was immunoSEQ multiplex PCR, and TCRdb's table has in-frame clones only and misses some. The table includes tens of thousands of clones, roughly nine tenths detected once. As concerns this clone: Its antigen is undetermined.

Findings and caveats of the study: Targets within unmutated variant regions were reportedly found for nearly half of spike-specific TCRs.

This chain uses TRBV10-3 with TRBJ2-1, with D unresolved. The source is an adult in good health. The input for sequencing was peripheral blood, taken on day 0 of AZD1222 vaccination. The CDR3 protein is CAISENYGFEQFF. In DNA form, the CDR3 reads TGTGCCATCAGTGAAAACTATGGGTTCGAGCAGTTCTTC.